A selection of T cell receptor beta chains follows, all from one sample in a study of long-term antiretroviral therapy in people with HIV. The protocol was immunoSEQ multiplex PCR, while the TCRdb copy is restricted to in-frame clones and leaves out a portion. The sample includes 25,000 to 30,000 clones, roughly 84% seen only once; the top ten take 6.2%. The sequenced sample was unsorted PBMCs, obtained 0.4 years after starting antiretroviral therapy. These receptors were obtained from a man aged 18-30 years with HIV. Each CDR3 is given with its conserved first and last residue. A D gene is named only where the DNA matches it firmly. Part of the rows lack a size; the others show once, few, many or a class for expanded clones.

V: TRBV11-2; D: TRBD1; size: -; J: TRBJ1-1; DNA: TGTGCCAGCGAGGACAGGGCCTATGAAGCTTTCTTT; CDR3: CASEDRAYEAFF
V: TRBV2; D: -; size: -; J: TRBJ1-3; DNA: TGTGCCAGCAGTGAATGGGCGATTTCAGGAAACACCATATATTTT; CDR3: CASSEWAISGNTIYF
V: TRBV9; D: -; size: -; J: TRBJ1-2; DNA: TGTGCCAGCAGCTCAGGGGAAGGCTATGGCTACACCTTC; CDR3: CASSSGEGYGYTF
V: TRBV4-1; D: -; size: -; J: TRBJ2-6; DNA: TGCGCCAGCGGTCCCGACTCTGGGGCCAACGTCCTGACTTTC; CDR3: CASGPDSGANVLTF
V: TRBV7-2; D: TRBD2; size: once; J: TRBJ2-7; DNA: TGTGCCAGCTCCGGACTAGCGGGAAATTACGAGCAGTACTTC; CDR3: CASSGLAGNYEQYF
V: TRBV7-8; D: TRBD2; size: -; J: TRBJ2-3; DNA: TGTGCCAGCAGCCTTCCCACGACTAGCGGGAGCATCACAGATACGCAGTATTTT; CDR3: CASSLPTTSGSITDTQYF
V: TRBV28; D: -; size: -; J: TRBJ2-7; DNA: TGTGCCAGCAGTTTATCCGTAGGGGGGTACGAGCAGTACTTC; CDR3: CASSLSVGGYEQYF
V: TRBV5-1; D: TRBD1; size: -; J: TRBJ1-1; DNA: TGCGCCAGCAGCGCTCACAGGGGCCTGGACACTGAAGCTTTCTTT; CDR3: CASSAHRGLDTEAFF
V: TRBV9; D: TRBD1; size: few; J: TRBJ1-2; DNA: TGTGCCAGCAGCGCGACAGGGAGAGGCTACACCTTC; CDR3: CASSATGRGYTF
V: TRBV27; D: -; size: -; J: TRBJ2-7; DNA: TGTGCCAGCAGTCCAAATGGGCCGTTCTACGAGCAGTACTTC; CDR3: CASSPNGPFYEQYF
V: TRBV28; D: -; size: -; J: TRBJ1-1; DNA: TGTGCCAGCAGTCGACCTCAAATGTTCACTGAAGCTTTCTTT; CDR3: CASSRPQMFTEAFF
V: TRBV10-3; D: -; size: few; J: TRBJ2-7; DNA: TGTGCCATCGCTCCTATAGTGGGTGAGCAGTACTTC; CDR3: CAIAPIVGEQYF
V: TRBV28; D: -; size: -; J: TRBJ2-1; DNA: TGTGCCAGCAGTCTCGATAATGAGCAGTTCTTC; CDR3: CASSLDNEQFF
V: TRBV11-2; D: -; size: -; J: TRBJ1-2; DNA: TGTGCCAGCAGCTTGGGGAGACTCAACTATGGCTACACCTTC; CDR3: CASSLGRLNYGYTF
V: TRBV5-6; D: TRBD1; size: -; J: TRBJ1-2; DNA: TGTGCCAGCAGCCCTGGGACAGGGGCGCTCTATGAGGGCTACACCTTC; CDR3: CASSPGTGALYEGYTF
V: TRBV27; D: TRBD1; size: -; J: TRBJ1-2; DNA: TGTGCCAGCAGCTGGCACCAGACAGGGAACTATGGCTACACCTTC; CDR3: CASSWHQTGNYGYTF
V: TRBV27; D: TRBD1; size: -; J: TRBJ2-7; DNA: TGTGCCAGCAGTTTCCCGGGACAGGTGGGCAGGGAGCAGTACTTC; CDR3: CASSFPGQVGREQYF
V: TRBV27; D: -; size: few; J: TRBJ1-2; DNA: TGTGCCAGCAGCCCCATCGGTAACTATGGCTACACCTTC; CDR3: CASSPIGNYGYTF
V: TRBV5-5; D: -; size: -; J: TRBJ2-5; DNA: TGTGCCAGCAGTCGGGGAGGGGGTGGTCAAGAGACCCAGTACTTC; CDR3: CASSRGGGGQETQYF
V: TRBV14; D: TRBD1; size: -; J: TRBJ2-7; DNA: TGTGCCAGCAGCCAGTTGACAGGGGGACCTACCTACGAGCAGTACTTC; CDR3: CASSQLTGGPTYEQYF
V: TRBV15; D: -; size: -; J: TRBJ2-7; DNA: TGTGCCACCAGCAGAGATTTGGCCCGGGGAGTCGAGCAGTACTTC; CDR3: CATSRDLARGVEQYF
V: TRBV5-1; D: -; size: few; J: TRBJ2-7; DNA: TGCGCCAGCAGCTTGGCGGAGGGATACGAGCAGTACTTC; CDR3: CASSLAEGYEQYF
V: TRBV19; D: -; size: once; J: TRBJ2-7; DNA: TGTGCCAGTAGTATAATGCCTCGGCAGTTTGCTAAAGGGGAGCAGTACTTC; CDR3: CASSIMPRQFAKGEQYF